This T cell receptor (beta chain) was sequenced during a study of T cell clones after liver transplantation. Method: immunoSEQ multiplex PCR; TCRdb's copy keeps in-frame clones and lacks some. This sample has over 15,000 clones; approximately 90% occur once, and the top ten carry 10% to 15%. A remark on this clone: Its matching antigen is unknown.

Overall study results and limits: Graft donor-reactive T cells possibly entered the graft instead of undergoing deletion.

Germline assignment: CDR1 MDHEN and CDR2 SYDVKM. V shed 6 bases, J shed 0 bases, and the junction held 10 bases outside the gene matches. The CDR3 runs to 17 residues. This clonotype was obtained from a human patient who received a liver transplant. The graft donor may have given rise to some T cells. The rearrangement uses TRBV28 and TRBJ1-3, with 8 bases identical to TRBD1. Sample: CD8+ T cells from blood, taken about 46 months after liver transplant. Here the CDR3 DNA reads TGTGCCAGCAGCTCGCACACAGGGGGGGACTCTGGAAACACCATATATTTT. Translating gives CASSSHTGGDSGNTIYF.